This T cell receptor (beta chain) was documented in a study of T-cell reconstitution after alpha-beta-depleted transplantation in children. From germline, CDR1 is SGHRS and CDR2 YFSETQ. Between the trimmed V and J ends, which lost 7 bases and 1 base, there was a span of 14 bases. CDR3 length equals 14 residues. It was with unique molecular identifiers that the TCRbeta library was prepared. TCRdb reprocessed the PCR reads via MiXCR and lists one record per CDR3 protein. The sample holds 500,000 or so distinct CDR3 sequences; approximately 32% are singletons and the top ten take 2% to 3%. This clonotype was counted only a few times.

The source material was PBMCs from the stem cell graft donor, sampled from the stem cell graft. The clonotype comes from a human donor who donated a stem cell graft to a child with aplastic anemia. The chain uses TRBV5-1 and TRBJ1-1; D not resolved. The DNA of the CDR3 is TGCGCCAGCGGGAGCAGCAATGCGAACACTGAAGCTTTCTTT. Protein: CASGSSNANTEAFF.